This T cell receptor (beta chain) was captured in a study of spatial heterogeneity in lung cancer. Overall study results and limits: Mutation counts in tumors were tracked by counts of expanded intratumoral alpha and beta TCRs.

Turning to this clonotype: Its antigen remains unidentified.

TCRdb redid the calling of the 5' RACE reads with MiXCR, one entry per CDR3 protein. Of approximately 5,900 distinct CDR3 sequences in the sample, roughly 15% were seen once. CDR1 and CDR2 (germline): LGHNA, YNFKEQ. V was pared by 0 bases and J by 8 bases, with 16 bases of the junction left unmatched. The CDR3 is made up of 20 amino acids. Time point specified: sample taken at primary tumor resection. This receptor was obtained from a male donor with early-stage non-small cell lung cancer. This sample comprised lung tumor tissue, obtained at surgery. The chain uses TRBV4-2 and TRBJ2-1; 13 nucleotides line up with TRBD2. CDR3: CASSQEVWTSGSVPLHEQFF. DNA for the CDR3: TGTGCCAGCAGCCAAGAAGTGTGGACTAGCGGGAGTGTCCCTCTCCATGAGCAGTTCTTC.